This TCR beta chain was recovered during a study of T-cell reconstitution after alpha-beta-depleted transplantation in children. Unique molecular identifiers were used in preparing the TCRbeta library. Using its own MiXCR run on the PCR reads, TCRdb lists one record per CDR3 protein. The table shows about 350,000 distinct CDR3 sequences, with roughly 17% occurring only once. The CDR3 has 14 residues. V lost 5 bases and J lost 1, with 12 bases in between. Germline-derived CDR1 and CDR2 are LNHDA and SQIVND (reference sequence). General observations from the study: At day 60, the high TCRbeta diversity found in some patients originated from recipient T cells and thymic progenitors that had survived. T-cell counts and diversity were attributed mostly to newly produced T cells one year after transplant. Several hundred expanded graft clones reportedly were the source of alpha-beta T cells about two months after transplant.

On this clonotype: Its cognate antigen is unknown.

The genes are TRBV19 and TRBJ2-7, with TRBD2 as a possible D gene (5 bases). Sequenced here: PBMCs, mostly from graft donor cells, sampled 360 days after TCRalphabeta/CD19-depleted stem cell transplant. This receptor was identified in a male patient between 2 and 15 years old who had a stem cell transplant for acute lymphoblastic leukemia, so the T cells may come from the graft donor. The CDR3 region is CASSRKSGSYEQYF. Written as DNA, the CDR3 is TGTGCCAGTAGTCGTAAGAGCGGATCCTACGAGCAGTACTTC.